These 26 T cell receptor beta chains share one sample of origin, sequenced in a study of beta chain features in type 1 diabetes. What was sequenced were expressed TCRB transcripts, since all of the isolated RNA had been reverse transcribed. TCRdb keeps only in-frame clones here, not all; method: immunoSEQ multiplex PCR. The sample comprises under 800,000 clones, 15% to 18% of which are singletons, and approximately 0.087% rests with the top ten. Material for sequencing was naive CD4+ T cells from blood. The receptor set was obtained from a young man in good health.

This clone has more than one count but fewer than ten. The chain carries TRBV28 and TRBJ2-7, with 9 bases identical to TRBD1. Trimming removed 6 bases from V and 7 bases from J; junction bases left unmatched: 7. This CDR3 spans 13 amino acids. From germline, CDR1 is MDHEN and CDR2 SYDVKM. Written as DNA, the CDR3 is TGTGCCAGCAGCCTACAGGGGGCGCGTGAGCAGTACTTC. Its protein is CASSLQGAREQYF.

The sample holds many counts of this clone. V and J are TRBV7-2 and TRBJ2-1; unclear D gene. Trimming removed 3 bases at V and 3 bases at J, with 24 bases between. The CDR3 is 19 residues long. The germline gives CDR1 SGHTA, CDR2 FQGNSA. Here the CDR3 DNA reads TGTGCCAGCAGCTTCGTACATGGCGAGCTACGAGCTGTCTACAATGAGCAGTTCTTC. This translates into CASSFVHGELRAVYNEQFF.

A remark on this clone: The junction does not match germline at one end; this may be a read error. V usage is TRBV7-7 and J usage is TRBJ2-3; the match to TRBD2 covers 8 bases. This CDR3 has 15 residues. From germline, CDR1 is SSHAT and CDR2 FNYEAQ (reference sequence). As DNA, the CDR3 is TGTGCTAGCAGCTTAGACACTAGCGGTACAGATACGCAGTATTTT. Its translation: CASSLDTSGTDTQYF.

This clone showed up just a few times. The J gene is TRBJ1-3, the V gene TRBV2; D gene ambiguous. This CDR3 is built from 14 residues. V lost 7 bases and J 0 bases, leaving 10 bases between the germline ends. Germline V CDR1 and CDR2: SNHLY, FYNNEI. CDR3 bases: TGTGCCAGCAAAAAGGAGGTCTCTGGAAACACCATATATTTT. Translating gives CASKKEVSGNTIYF.

This clone has just a few counts. The V call is TRBV9, the J call TRBJ1-2; D is uncertain. Germline V gene sequence: CDR1 SGDLS, CDR2 YYNGEE. The CDR3 consists of 14 residues. The V gene lost 0 bases and the J gene lost 7 bases, with 13 bases spanning the gap. CDR3: CASSVVPPLRGYTF. The CDR3 DNA reads TGTGCCAGCAGCGTAGTTCCCCCGCTCCGTGGCTACACCTTC.

This clone appeared a few times. The V gene is TRBV6-1, the J gene TRBJ2-5, with 8 bases lining up with TRBD1. There are 14 residues in the CDR3. Germline loops: CDR1 MNHNS, CDR2 SASEGT. Germline trimming cut 6 bases from V and 4 bases from J; bases unmatched to any gene: 7. CDR3 nucleotides: TGTGCCAGCAGGACCTGGACAGGGCCAGAGACCCAGTACTTC. Translated: CASRTWTGPETQYF.

The V and J genes are TRBV7-2 and TRBJ1-5; perhaps TRBD1 as D (5 bases). CDR1 and CDR2 from the germline V gene are SGHTA and FQGNSA. This CDR3 is built from 19 residues. Trimming cost V 1 base and J 6 bases, with 25 bases left between them. The CDR3 reads CASSLVMSQGKGLGQPQHF. The CDR3, as DNA: TGTGCCAGCAGCTTAGTAATGTCTCAGGGTAAAGGACTGGGTCAGCCCCAGCATTTT.

The chain joins TRBV6-5 to TRBJ2-5; tentatively, D is TRBD2 (5 bases). The DNA end favors TRBJ2-7, so the J call may be wrong. The germline gives CDR1 MNHEY, CDR2 SVGAGI. The CDR3 has 15 residues. CDR3 protein: CASSYGGRPSYEQYF. The CDR3 DNA is TGTGCCAGCAGTTACGGCGGGCGGCCCTCCTACGAGCAGTACTTC.

This chain joins TRBV28 and TRBJ2-5; D is perhaps TRBD2 (5 bases). The CDR3 covers 16 residues. The germline gives CDR1 MDHEN, CDR2 SYDVKM. V was clipped by 5 bases and J by 8 bases, with 24 bases between them. The CDR3 region is CASSDLRRGSIGTQYF. CDR3 DNA sequence: TGTGCCAGCAGTGACCTCCGGAGAGGGTCGATTGGTACCCAGTACTTC.

The chain links TRBV5-6 to TRBJ2-3, with 9 bases lining up with TRBD1. CDR1 SGHDT and CDR2 YYEEEE come from the germline V gene. Trimming took 4 bases from V and 5 from J; bases not matched to a gene: 2. There are 13 residues in the CDR3. The CDR3 DNA is TGTGCCAGCAGCAAGGACAGGGGAGATACGCAGTATTTT. Translation: CASSKDRGDTQYF. Variable domain in full (rest from reference TRBV5-6 and TRBJ2-3): DAGVTQSPTHLIKTRGQQVTLRCSPKSGHDTVSWYQQALGQGPQFIFQYYEEEERQRGNFPDRFSGHQFPNYSSELNVNALLLGDSALYLCASSKDRGDTQYFGPGTRLTVL.

This chain uses TRBV15 with TRBJ1-2; D not resolved. Germline V gene lookup returns CDR1 LNHNV and CDR2 YYDKDF (reference sequence). The CDR3 spans 13 residues. The V end lost 4 bases, the J end lost 3 bases, and 9 bases lay between the germline ends. The CDR3 DNA sequence: TGTGCCACCAGCAAAGTCGGAGACTATGGCTACACCTTC. It encodes CATSKVGDYGYTF. Full variable domain (remainder filled in from reference TRBV15 and TRBJ1-2): DAMVIQNPRYQVTQFGKPVTLSCSQTLNHNVMYWYQQKSSQAPKLLFHYYDKDFNNEADTPDNFQSRRPNTSFCFLDIRSPGLGDTAMYLCATSKVGDYGYTFGSGTRLTVV.

The rearrangement uses TRBV7-6 and TRBJ2-1; D remains unclear. The germline CDR1 and CDR2 sequences are SGHVS and FNYEAQ. The ends were cut back, 5 bases at V and 5 bases at J, with 4 bases in the middle. The CDR3 is 11 amino acids. This CDR3 reads CASSKDNEQFF. Here the CDR3 DNA reads TGTGCCAGCAGCAAGGACAATGAGCAGTTCTTC.

This chain's CDR3 is CASSLTGTGGTYGYTF. CDR3 DNA: TGTGCCAGCAGCTTAACTGGGACAGGGGGTACCTATGGCTACACCTTC. The chain couples TRBV7-3 to TRBJ1-2; 11 bases are shared with TRBD1. Germline loops: CDR1 SGHTA, CDR2 FQGTGA. This CDR3 has 16 residues. V lost 0 bases and J lost 4; bases outside the gene matches: 4.

The chain is built from TRBV7-2 and TRBJ2-4; D is possibly TRBD1 (5 bases). CDR1 and CDR2 (germline): SGHTA, FQGNSA. The CDR3 consists of 17 residues. V dropped 0 bases and J dropped 0 bases, with 12 bases sitting between them. The CDR3 sequence is CASSLASTGVAKNIQYF. The CDR3 coding sequence is TGTGCCAGCAGCTTAGCGTCCACAGGAGTAGCCAAAAACATTCAGTACTTC.

V and J are TRBV25-1 and TRBJ1-3; D is uncertain. The germline CDR1 and CDR2 sequences are MGHDK and SYGVNS. Trimming took off 1 base at V and 3 bases at J, with 16 bases between the two ends. This CDR3 spans 17 amino acids. The CDR3 bases are TGTGCCAGCAGTGAATTTGGTGGCAGCACAAATGGAAACACCATATATTTT. This gives the protein CASSEFGGSTNGNTIYF.

V usage is TRBV19 and J usage is TRBJ2-7; D may be TRBD2 (5 bases). The germline V and J ends were trimmed by 2 bases and 3 bases, with 8 bases remaining between them. The CDR3 is 13 amino acids. CDR1 LNHDA and CDR2 SQIVND come from the germline V gene (reference sequence). This chain's CDR3 is CASSINGGYEQYF. The CDR3 DNA reads as TGTGCCAGTAGTATAAACGGAGGCTACGAGCAGTACTTC.

This clone was counted only a few times. This sequence joins TRBV29-1 and TRBJ1-2; the D gene is possibly TRBD1 (5 bases). The V end lost 6 bases, the J end lost 8 bases, and 10 bases lay between the germline ends. Germline assignment: CDR1 SQVTM and CDR2 ANQGSEA. The CDR3 covers 10 residues. The DNA for the CDR3 is TGCAGCGTCGGGACCCGCGGCTACACCTTC. Translated, it gives CSVGTRGYTF.

This chain links TRBV7-2 with TRBJ1-5; D gene unclear. This CDR3 has 16 residues. V lost 0 bases, J lost 1 base, and 10 bases lay in between. Germline-derived CDR1 and CDR2 are SGHTA and FQGNSA. The CDR3 region is CASSLAATRSNQPQHF. The CDR3 nucleotides are TGTGCCAGCAGCTTAGCTGCGACGAGGAGCAATCAGCCCCAGCATTTT.

This clone was seen more than once but under ten times. Other nucleotide sequences from this sample produce the same CDR3. The genes are TRBV28 and TRBJ1-2; D is unresolved. V was cut by 8 bases and J by 3 bases, with 10 bases left in between. This CDR3 is 12 amino acids long. Germline V gene sequence: CDR1 MDHEN, CDR2 SYDVKM. The CDR3 spells CASSLGYYGYTF. The CDR3 DNA is TGTGCCAGCTCTCTGGGGTACTATGGCTACACCTTC.

The rearrangement joins TRBV18 to TRBJ2-7; 8 nucleotides agree with TRBD2. With 3 bases clipped from V and 6 bases from J, the junction kept 10 bases outside the gene matches. This CDR3 region has 15 residues. Germline V gene lookup returns CDR1 KGHSH and CDR2 LQKENI. CDR3 amino acids: CASSPDRTSFREQYF. CDR3 nucleotide sequence: TGTGCCAGCTCACCGGACCGGACTAGCTTTCGCGAGCAGTACTTC.

About this clone itself: This specimen includes other DNA sequences encoding the same CDR3. V usage is TRBV28 and J usage is TRBJ2-7, with unresolved D. The CDR3 loop spans 13 amino acids. The germline V gene encodes CDR1 MDHEN and CDR2 SYDVKM. V dropped 6 bases and J dropped 2 bases, with 11 bases sitting between them. The DNA for the CDR3 is TGTGCCAGCAGCCCTTCTGGACCCTACGAGCAGTACTTC. It translates to CASSPSGPYEQYF.

The chain couples TRBV7-3 to TRBJ2-3, with a weak D call TRBD1 (6 bases). CDR1 is SGHTA, CDR2 FQGTGA, per germline. The V and J ends lost 6 bases and 5 bases respectively, with 9 bases between them. The CDR3 is 12 residues long. DNA of the CDR3: TGTGCCAGCAGACAAGGGGGAGATACGCAGTATTTT. It translates to CASRQGGDTQYF. Based on the CDR3 plus reference TRBV7-3 and TRBJ2-3, the full variable domain is GAGVSQTPSNKVTEKGKYVELRCDPISGHTALYWYRQSLGQGPEFLIYFQGTGAADDSGLPNDRFFAVRPEGSVSTLKIQRTERGDSAVYLCASRQGGDTQYFGPGTRLTVL.

The V and J genes are TRBV11-2 and TRBJ2-7; 8 positions match TRBD2. The CDR3 is 14 residues long. CDR1 and CDR2 from the germline V gene are SGHAT and FQNNGV. The ends lost 5 bases at V and 2 bases at J; junction bases unmatched: 5. DNA of the CDR3: TGTGCCAGCAGCCGAACTAGCGGCGCCTACGAGCAGTACTTC. Protein: CASSRTSGAYEQYF.

The table lists this clone with a few counts. Other DNA sequences in this sample translate to the same CDR3. CDR3 region: CASSQVGFSYNEQFF. The CDR3 DNA reads TGTGCCAGCAGCCAAGTGGGGTTCTCCTACAATGAGCAGTTCTTC. The chain has TRBV14 and TRBJ2-1; D unresolved. The germline V and J ends were trimmed by 1 base and 0 bases, with 7 bases remaining between them. Germline CDR1 reads SGHDN; CDR2 reads FVKESK. The CDR3 runs 15 residues.

The sample holds a few counts of this clone. The rearrangement uses TRBV2 and TRBJ1-1; maybe TRBD1 (5 bases). The CDR3 has 12 amino acids. Per germline, CDR1 SNHLY and CDR2 FYNNEI. V lost 7 bases and J 2 bases, leaving 8 bases between the germline ends. CDR3 DNA sequence: TGTGCCAGCAAAAGGGGTAACACTGAAGCTTTCTTT. Translated, it gives CASKRGNTEAFF.

In this sample, this clone turned up a few times. This rearrangement joins TRBV30 to TRBJ1-1; no firm D call. This CDR3 region has 11 residues. Germline CDR1 is GTSNPN and CDR2 is SVGIG (reference sequence). Trimming removed 0 bases from V and 6 bases from J, with 5 bases in between. For the CDR3, the DNA is TGTGCCTGGAGTGTACTGTCTGAAGCTTTCTTT. This gives the protein CAWSVLSEAFF. The full variable domain, rest sourced from reference TRBV30 and TRBJ1-1, is SQTIHQWPATLVQPVGSPLSLECTVEGTSNPNLYWYRQAAGRGLQLLFYSVGIGQISSEVPQNLSASRPQDRQFILSSKKLLLSDSGFYLCAWSVLSEAFFGQGTRLTVV.